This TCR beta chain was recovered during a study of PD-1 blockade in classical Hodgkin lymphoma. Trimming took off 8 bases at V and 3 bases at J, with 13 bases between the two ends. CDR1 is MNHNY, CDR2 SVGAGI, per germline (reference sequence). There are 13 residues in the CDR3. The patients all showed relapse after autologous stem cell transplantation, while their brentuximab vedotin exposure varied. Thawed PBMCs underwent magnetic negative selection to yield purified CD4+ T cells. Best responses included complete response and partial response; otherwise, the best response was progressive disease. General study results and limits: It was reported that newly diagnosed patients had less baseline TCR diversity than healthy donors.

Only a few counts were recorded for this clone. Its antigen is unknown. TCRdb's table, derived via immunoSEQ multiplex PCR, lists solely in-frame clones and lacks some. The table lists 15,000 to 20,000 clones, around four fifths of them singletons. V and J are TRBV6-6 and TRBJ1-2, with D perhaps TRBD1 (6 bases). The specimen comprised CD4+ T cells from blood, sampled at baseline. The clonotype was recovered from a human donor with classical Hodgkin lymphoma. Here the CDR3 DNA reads TGTGCCAGCCAACAGGGTCGTGACTATGGCTACACCTTC. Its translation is CASQQGRDYGYTF.